A selection of T cell receptor beta chains follows, all from one sample in a study of T cell responses to AZD1222 COVID-19 vaccine. Some clones are missing from TCRdb's copy, which holds only in-frame ones; the method was immunoSEQ multiplex PCR. The sample records about 130,000 clones, 88% being singletons. The specimen comprised peripheral blood, sampled 28 days after the second AZD1222 dose. The source of these receptors is an adult who received the AZD1222 COVID-19 vaccine. The CDR3 runs from the conserved cysteine through the conserved F or W. Fields, in order: V gene, J gene, D gene, clone size, CDR3 DNA, CDR3 protein. A D gene is named only where the DNA matches it firmly. Size is stated for part of the rows, as once, few or many counts, or as a class when the clone is expanded.

TRBV6-5	TRBJ1-2	-	-	TGTGCCAGCAAGGGGACTCTATATGGCTACACCTTC	CASKGTLYGYTF
TRBV12-3/TRBV12-4	TRBJ1-2	-	-	TGTGCCAGCAGTTTAGGTCAGAGCTATGGCTACACCTTC	CASSLGQSYGYTF
TRBV11-3	TRBJ2-4	-	once	TGTGCCAGCAGCTCCTACGGGGTCAAAAACATTCAGTACTTC	CASSSYGVKNIQYF
TRBV9	TRBJ2-1	TRBD2	-	TGTGCCAGCAGCTCCCTAGAGGGAGGGTTGAATGAGCAGTTCTTC	CASSSLEGGLNEQFF
TRBV7-2	TRBJ1-3	TRBD1	-	TGTGCCAGCAGCTTCAGGGGGCATCGTTCAAGCTCTGGAAACACCATATATTTT	CASSFRGHRSSSGNTIYF
TRBV6-1	TRBJ2-1	-	few	TGTGCCAGCAGTGAAGCGGACCCGGCCTACAATGAGCAGTTCTTC	CASSEADPAYNEQFF
TRBV2	TRBJ2-1	-	few	TGTGCCAGCAGTGGGAGGGACTCAGGGAATGAGCAGTTCTTC	CASSGRDSGNEQFF
TRBV27	TRBJ2-2	-	-	TGTGCCAGCAGTTTATTTGCGGCAGACACCGGGGAGCTGTTTTTT	CASSLFAADTGELFF
TRBV19	TRBJ1-2	-	-	TGTGCCAGTAGTATAGGGGCACCCCCGCGAATCTATGGCTACACCTTC	CASSIGAPPRIYGYTF
TRBV18	TRBJ2-1	-	once	TGTGCCAGCTCTGAGGGGGCGGGAGTAGACTACAATGAGCAGTTCTTC	CASSEGAGVDYNEQFF
TRBV5-1	TRBJ1-1	TRBD1	-	TGCGCCAGCAGCTTCCCTGGGACAGGGAACACTGAAGCTTTCTTT	CASSFPGTGNTEAFF
TRBV27	TRBJ1-5	-	-	TGTGCCAGCAGTCCAAGCCGTGCAGGGAGCAATCAGCCCCAGCATTTT	CASSPSRAGSNQPQHF
TRBV4-1	TRBJ2-7	-	-	TGCGCCAGCAGCGAACAGCTAGGCAGTAGAGCCTACGAGCAGTACTTC	CASSEQLGSRAYEQYF
TRBV30	TRBJ1-6	-	-	TGTGCCTGGTTAACTACGGAGGGGACACCCCTCCACTTT	CAWLTTEGTPLHF
TRBV9	TRBJ2-3	-	-	TGTGCCAGCAGCCTTACTAGCACAGATACGCAGTATTTT	CASSLTSTDTQYF
TRBV11-2	TRBJ2-7	-	-	TGTGCCAGCAGCTTAGATCTGGGGACATCCTACGAGCAGTACTTC	CASSLDLGTSYEQYF
TRBV18	TRBJ1-2	TRBD1	-	TGTGCCAGCTCACCGTTACAGGGGCTCCGTGGCTACACCTTC	CASSPLQGLRGYTF
TRBV11-2	TRBJ1-1	-	-	TGTGCCAGCAGCGTTCGTGGGGGGGCTCTCACTGAAGCTTTCTTT	CASSVRGGALTEAFF
TRBV28	TRBJ1-2	-	-	TGTGCCAGCAGACCCGACGGCTATGGCTACACCTTC	CASRPDGYGYTF
TRBV5-4	TRBJ2-3	-	-	TGTGCCAGCAGCTTCACGGGAGCCAGCACAGATACGCAGTATTTT	CASSFTGASTDTQYF
TRBV2	TRBJ1-5	TRBD1	-	TGTGCCAGCAGTTGGGACAGGGTAAGCAATCAGCCCCAGCATTTT	CASSWDRVSNQPQHF
TRBV19	TRBJ1-5	TRBD1	-	TGTGCCAGTTCCGACAGGGATGGCCAGCCCCAGCATTTT	CASSDRDGQPQHF
TRBV6-4	TRBJ2-5	TRBD2	-	TGTGCCAGCAGTGCCGCTAGCGGTTCGGGGACCCAGTACTTC	CASSAASGSGTQYF
TRBV4-1	TRBJ1-1	TRBD1	few	TGCGCCAGCAGCCAGGGACAGGGTACCACTGAAGCTTTCTTT	CASSQGQGTTEAFF
TRBV6-5	TRBJ2-5	-	-	TGTGCCAGCAGTTACGATGGGGGGGAGACCCAGTACTTC	CASSYDGGETQYF
TRBV9	TRBJ2-5	TRBD2	-	TGTGCCAGCAGCCCCCGCGGGACTAGAGAGACCCAGTACTTC	CASSPRGTRETQYF
TRBV7-8	TRBJ1-4	-	once	TGTGCCAGCAGCGCCGAGCCTACAGGAAAACTGTTTTTT	CASSAEPTGKLFF
TRBV5-6	TRBJ1-2	TRBD1	-	TGTGCCAGCAGCTGGACAGGGAACTATGGCTACACCTTC	CASSWTGNYGYTF
TRBV7-2	TRBJ2-4	-	-	TGTGCCAGCAGCTGGCAAGAGGTAACGGGCATTCAGTACTTC	CASSWQEVTGIQYF
TRBV7-2	TRBJ1-6	-	-	TGTGCCAGCAGCTTACAGGGAGGGAATTCACCCCTCCACTTT	CASSLQGGNSPLHF
TRBV4-1	TRBJ1-6	TRBD1	-	TGCGCCAGCAGCCAAGAAGTCCCCCAGGGGGGTAATTCACCCCTCCACTTT	CASSQEVPQGGNSPLHF
TRBV9	TRBJ2-3	-	-	TGTGCCAGCAGTCGACTTTCCGAGGCTGGTACAGATACGCAGTATTTT	CASSRLSEAGTDTQYF
TRBV5-1	TRBJ2-5	-	-	TGCGCCAGCAGCCCTATGGGGGGGCCCCAAGAGACCCAGTACTTC	CASSPMGGPQETQYF
TRBV6-5	TRBJ1-2	TRBD1	-	TGTGCCAGCAGTTCACAGGGGTTGGACTATGGCTACACCTTC	CASSSQGLDYGYTF
TRBV12-5	TRBJ1-1	-	-	TGTGCTAGTGGTTACCGCCCCGACACTGAAGCTTTCTTT	CASGYRPDTEAFF
TRBV6-5	TRBJ2-7	-	once	TGTGCCAGCAGCTCCGGCCCTTTGGTGCAGTACTTC	CASSSGPLVQYF
TRBV25-1	TRBJ1-5	-	-	TGTGCCTCCTTAAGTGGGGCCAGGAATCAGCCCCAGCATTTT	CASLSGARNQPQHF
TRBV6-5	TRBJ1-1	-	-	TGTGCCAGCAGTTACGGGACACGGAACACTGAAGCTTTCTTT	CASSYGTRNTEAFF
TRBV7-8	TRBJ2-1	-	-	TGTGCCAGCAGCTTAGATAATGAGCAGTTCTTC	CASSLDNEQFF
TRBV3-1/TRBV3-2	TRBJ2-3	-	-	TGTGCCAGCACCCCCCGGGTGGGAGGTTCGAATACGCAGTATTTT	CASTPRVGGSNTQYF
TRBV5-6	TRBJ1-6	-	-	TGTGCCAGCAGCTCTAATAATTCACCCCTCCACTTT	CASSSNNSPLHF
TRBV5-1	TRBJ1-2	-	-	TGCGCCAGCAGCCGGCCGGGAGCGGGAACGTTCTATGGCTACACCTTC	CASSRPGAGTFYGYTF
TRBV5-1	TRBJ1-2	-	-	TGCGCCAGCAGCCCTGGAGGGAGCGATGGCTACACCTTC	CASSPGGSDGYTF
TRBV5-1	TRBJ1-6	-	-	TGCGCCAGCAGCTTTGGGGACGCAGATTCACCCCTCCACTTT	CASSFGDADSPLHF
TRBV28	TRBJ2-2	TRBD2	-	TGTGCCAGCTTGGTAGGACTAGCGAACACCGGGGAGCTGTTTTTT	CASLVGLANTGELFF
TRBV6-2/TRBV6-3	TRBJ2-7	TRBD2	-	TGTGCCAGCAGTATGGGACTAGCGATCCACTACGAGCAGTACTTC	CASSMGLAIHYEQYF
TRBV12-2	TRBJ2-7	-	-	TGTGCAAGTCGCTTATCACTAGCGGGAGTGTTAGCGAGTCGCCCCGAGCAGTACTTC	CASRLSLAGVLASRPEQYF
TRBV4-1	TRBJ1-6	TRBD1	few	TGCGCCAGCAGCCAAGATCATAGACAGGGGAATTCACCCCTCCACTTT	CASSQDHRQGNSPLHF
TRBV24-1	TRBJ1-4	-	-	TGTGCCACCAGTGATGGGCGTGCGGGAGCTAATGAAAAACTGTTTTTT	CATSDGRAGANEKLFF
TRBV27	TRBJ2-1	-	-	TGTGCCAGCAGGACCCCGGGGCGCTACAATGAGCAGTTCTTC	CASRTPGRYNEQFF
TRBV3-1/TRBV3-2	TRBJ1-1	-	-	TGTGCCAGCAGCCAAGAAAAAGACTTCGAGTGGACTGAAGCTTTCTTT	CASSQEKDFEWTEAFF
TRBV4-2	TRBJ1-2	-	-	TGTGCCAGCAGCCAAGTGGAATGGGTTGGAGGCTACACCTTC	CASSQVEWVGGYTF
TRBV29-1	TRBJ1-3	TRBD1	-	TGCAGCGTTCGGGACAGCAGCTTGAGAAACACCATATATTTT	CSVRDSSLRNTIYF